The source of this TCR beta chain is a study of blood T cell repertoires in COVID-19. Study in general: T cells, B-cell-depleted T cells, or PBMCs provided the cDNA or gDNA that served as material.

Profiling relied on immunoSEQ multiplex PCR, and the TCRdb table lists in-frame clones only, not all of them. The sample lists hundreds of thousands of clones; roughly 85% were seen once. Cohort allocation depended upon clinical history that participants reported. Germline lookup yields CDR1 LNHDA and CDR2 SQIVND (reference sequence). This CDR3 spans 15 amino acids. Losses at the gene ends were 3 bases for V and 5 bases for J; bases not matched to a gene: 7. This clone is a singleton in its sample. Specimen: PBMCs or T cells enriched from blood (not recorded which). The gene calls are TRBV19 and TRBJ1-1, with 9 positions matching TRBD1. The sequence was collected from a woman between 45 and 60 years old with acute COVID-19. CDR3: CASSIPGTGLTEAFF. CDR3 in DNA: TGTGCCAGTAGTATCCCCGGGACAGGGCTGACTGAAGCTTTCTTT.